These T cell receptor beta chains were read from a single sample in a study of blood T cell repertoires in COVID-19. Profiled with immunoSEQ multiplex PCR; TCRdb holds only in-frame clones, not every one. Of about 100,000 clones in the sample, under 85% were seen once. Sample: peripheral blood. The receptors come from a woman aged 65 to 85 with acute or convalescent COVID-19. The CDR3 runs from the conserved cysteine through the conserved F or W. The D gene is left open where the match is weak. Rows may omit the clone size; those that give it use once, few, many or a size class.

d_call: TRBD2; v_call: TRBV2; j_call: TRBJ2-3; clone_size: .; cdr3_aa: CASSRAGDSGDTQYF; cdr3_nt: TGTGCCAGCAGCCGGGCGGGAGATTCGGGAGATACGCAGTATTTT
d_call: TRBD1; v_call: TRBV9; j_call: TRBJ1-1; clone_size: .; cdr3_aa: CASSARDRVNTEAFF; cdr3_nt: TGTGCCAGCAGCGCCCGGGACAGGGTGAACACTGAAGCTTTCTTT
d_call: TRBD1; v_call: TRBV5-4; j_call: TRBJ1-6; clone_size: once; cdr3_aa: CASSPRTGEDSPLHF; cdr3_nt: TGTGCCAGCAGCCCACGGACAGGGGAGGATTCACCCCTCCACTTT
d_call: .; v_call: TRBV13; j_call: TRBJ1-1; clone_size: .; cdr3_aa: CASSLTLLTRNTEAFF; cdr3_nt: TGTGCCAGCAGCTTAACCCTTTTGACACGGAACACTGAAGCTTTCTTT
d_call: TRBD2; v_call: TRBV10-1; j_call: TRBJ2-1; clone_size: .; cdr3_aa: CASSESRTSGGNEQFF; cdr3_nt: TGCGCCAGCAGTGAGTCGAGGACTAGCGGGGGGAATGAGCAGTTCTTC
d_call: .; v_call: TRBV28; j_call: TRBJ1-1; clone_size: .; cdr3_aa: CASRSGMYEAFF; cdr3_nt: TGTGCCAGCAGGTCAGGGATGTATGAAGCTTTCTTT
d_call: TRBD1; v_call: TRBV19; j_call: TRBJ1-2; clone_size: .; cdr3_aa: CASSPDRTNYGYTF; cdr3_nt: TGTGCCAGTAGTCCGGACAGGACTAACTATGGCTACACCTTC
d_call: .; v_call: TRBV2; j_call: TRBJ2-7; clone_size: .; cdr3_aa: CASSEAQPYEQYF; cdr3_nt: TGTGCCAGCAGTGAAGCACAGCCCTACGAGCAGTACTTC
d_call: .; v_call: TRBV20-1; j_call: TRBJ2-2; clone_size: .; cdr3_aa: CSASSGRNTGELFF; cdr3_nt: TGCAGTGCTAGTAGTGGGAGAAACACCGGGGAGCTGTTTTTT
d_call: .; v_call: TRBV7-8; j_call: TRBJ2-1; clone_size: .; cdr3_aa: CASSLDSRLATGYEQFF; cdr3_nt: TGTGCCAGCAGCTTAGATTCTCGCCTAGCAACGGGCTATGAGCAGTTCTTC
d_call: TRBD1; v_call: TRBV2; j_call: TRBJ2-2; clone_size: .; cdr3_aa: CASSLTGQGPGELFF; cdr3_nt: TGTGCCAGCAGCCTGACGGGACAGGGGCCCGGGGAGCTGTTTTTT
d_call: .; v_call: TRBV7-2; j_call: TRBJ2-7; clone_size: .; cdr3_aa: CASSFDISYEQYF; cdr3_nt: TGTGCCAGCAGCTTCGACATATCCTACGAGCAGTACTTC
d_call: .; v_call: TRBV7-8; j_call: TRBJ2-5; clone_size: .; cdr3_aa: CASSSAGLRETQYF; cdr3_nt: TGTGCCAGCAGCTCAGCTGGACTGCGAGAGACCCAGTACTTC
d_call: .; v_call: TRBV21-1; j_call: TRBJ2-5; clone_size: .; cdr3_aa: CATSLRGGNETQYF; cdr3_nt: TGTGCCACCTCTCTTCGGGGGGGAAATGAGACCCAGTACTTC
d_call: TRBD1; v_call: TRBV6-2/TRBV6-3; j_call: TRBJ1-2; clone_size: .; cdr3_aa: CASSSGPGQGVYGYTF; cdr3_nt: TGTGCCAGCAGTTCAGGACCAGGACAGGGAGTCTATGGCTACACCTTC
d_call: TRBD2; v_call: TRBV7-3; j_call: TRBJ2-5; clone_size: .; cdr3_aa: CASSPTGLAGRGETQYF; cdr3_nt: TGTGCCAGCAGTCCTACGGGACTAGCGGGAAGGGGAGAGACCCAGTACTTC
d_call: .; v_call: TRBV28; j_call: TRBJ1-3; clone_size: .; cdr3_aa: CASRRTGEISGNTIYF; cdr3_nt: TGTGCCAGTAGACGCACAGGCGAAATCTCTGGAAACACCATATATTTT
d_call: TRBD1; v_call: TRBV7-6; j_call: TRBJ2-2; clone_size: .; cdr3_aa: CASSLPLGRTGNTGELFF; cdr3_nt: TGTGCCAGCAGCTTACCCTTGGGCCGGACAGGGAACACCGGGGAGCTGTTTTTT
d_call: TRBD1; v_call: TRBV6-6; j_call: TRBJ1-5; clone_size: .; cdr3_aa: CAIRQGNQPQHF; cdr3_nt: TGTGCCATCCGACAGGGGAATCAGCCCCAGCATTTT
d_call: .; v_call: TRBV30; j_call: TRBJ2-4; clone_size: .; cdr3_aa: CAWSYREGSHEYF; cdr3_nt: TGTGCCTGGAGTTACAGGGAGGGTAGTCATGAGTACTTC
d_call: TRBD1; v_call: TRBV6-1; j_call: TRBJ1-6; clone_size: .; cdr3_aa: CASSDQGAKNSPLHF; cdr3_nt: TGTGCCAGCAGTGACCAGGGGGCTAAGAATTCACCCCTCCACTTT
d_call: .; v_call: TRBV7-9; j_call: TRBJ1-4; clone_size: once; cdr3_aa: CASSSAVVRTGATNEKLFF; cdr3_nt: TGTGCCAGCAGCTCCGCTGTAGTGAGGACGGGGGCAACTAATGAAAAACTGTTTTTT
d_call: TRBD1; v_call: TRBV12-5; j_call: TRBJ2-7; clone_size: .; cdr3_aa: CASGFGTAYEQYF; cdr3_nt: TGTGCTAGTGGTTTCGGGACAGCCTACGAGCAGTACTTC
d_call: TRBD2; v_call: TRBV6-2/TRBV6-3; j_call: TRBJ2-3; clone_size: .; cdr3_aa: CASSYPPPRAGGNTDTQYF; cdr3_nt: TGTGCCAGCAGTTACCCCCCCCCTAGAGCGGGAGGGAACACAGATACGCAGTATTTT
d_call: .; v_call: TRBV9; j_call: TRBJ2-2; clone_size: .; cdr3_aa: CASSESSGGRGELFF; cdr3_nt: TGTGCCAGCAGCGAGAGTTCCGGAGGGAGAGGGGAGCTGTTTTTT
d_call: TRBD2; v_call: TRBV5-1; j_call: TRBJ2-3; clone_size: .; cdr3_aa: CASSLEGSVTGLAGTDTQYF; cdr3_nt: TGCGCCAGCAGCTTGGAGGGCTCGGTTACGGGACTAGCGGGCACAGATACGCAGTATTTT
d_call: TRBD1; v_call: TRBV7-7; j_call: TRBJ2-2; clone_size: .; cdr3_aa: CASSSPGGAGTGELFF; cdr3_nt: TGTGCTAGCAGCTCCCCAGGGGGCGCCGGCACCGGGGAGCTGTTTTTT
d_call: TRBD2; v_call: TRBV27; j_call: TRBJ2-1; clone_size: .; cdr3_aa: CASSRSPGLAGVSSYNEQFF; cdr3_nt: TGTGCCAGCAGCCGTAGTCCGGGACTAGCGGGGGTGAGCTCCTACAATGAGCAGTTCTTC
d_call: TRBD2; v_call: TRBV11-2; j_call: TRBJ2-2; clone_size: .; cdr3_aa: CASSSSGSFSTGELFF; cdr3_nt: TGTGCCAGCAGCTCTAGCGGGAGCTTTAGCACCGGGGAGCTGTTTTTT
d_call: .; v_call: TRBV9; j_call: TRBJ2-2; clone_size: .; cdr3_aa: CASSIRTGELFF; cdr3_nt: TGTGCCAGCAGCATCCGTACCGGGGAGCTGTTTTTT
d_call: .; v_call: TRBV28; j_call: TRBJ1-2; clone_size: .; cdr3_aa: CASSEGRNYGYTF; cdr3_nt: TGTGCCAGCAGCGAAGGGAGGAACTATGGCTACACCTTC
d_call: .; v_call: TRBV30; j_call: TRBJ1-3; clone_size: .; cdr3_aa: CAWSLSGNTIYF; cdr3_nt: TGTGCCTGGAGCCTCTCTGGAAACACCATATATTTT
d_call: TRBD2; v_call: TRBV4-3; j_call: TRBJ2-5; clone_size: few; cdr3_aa: CASSPGLAGGQETQYF; cdr3_nt: TGCGCCAGCAGCCCCGGACTAGCGGGGGGTCAAGAGACCCAGTACTTC
d_call: .; v_call: TRBV5-4; j_call: TRBJ2-4; clone_size: .; cdr3_aa: CASSLAGGLITGGKNIQYF; cdr3_nt: TGTGCCAGCAGCTTGGCCGGGGGACTCATTACCGGCGGCAAAAACATTCAGTACTTC
d_call: .; v_call: TRBV5-6; j_call: TRBJ2-2; clone_size: .; cdr3_aa: CASSLAPAEPKTGELFF; cdr3_nt: TGTGCCAGCAGCTTGGCTCCGGCGGAGCCTAAGACCGGGGAGCTGTTTTTT
d_call: .; v_call: TRBV11-2; j_call: TRBJ1-2; clone_size: once; cdr3_aa: CASSLAGGYGYTF; cdr3_nt: TGTGCCAGCAGCTTAGCGGGGGGATATGGCTACACCTTC
d_call: .; v_call: TRBV6-6; j_call: TRBJ2-7; clone_size: once; cdr3_aa: CASSPDRGGAYEQYF; cdr3_nt: TGTGCCAGCAGCCCCGACAGGGGAGGGGCCTACGAGCAGTACTTC
d_call: .; v_call: TRBV5-8; j_call: TRBJ1-4; clone_size: once; cdr3_aa: CASSLNLAGIQDNEKLFF; cdr3_nt: TGTGCCAGCAGCTTGAATCTCGCGGGAATACAGGATAATGAAAAACTGTTTTTT
d_call: TRBD2; v_call: TRBV6-2/TRBV6-3; j_call: TRBJ2-1; clone_size: medium-sized; cdr3_aa: CASSLLAEGEYNEQFF; cdr3_nt: TGTGCCAGCAGTCTACTAGCGGAAGGGGAATACAATGAGCAGTTCTTC
d_call: .; v_call: TRBV5-1; j_call: TRBJ2-5; clone_size: .; cdr3_aa: CASSFSLGLAGETQYF; cdr3_nt: TGCGCCAGCAGCTTTAGTCTTGGGCTAGCCGGGGAGACCCAGTACTTC
d_call: .; v_call: TRBV10-3; j_call: TRBJ2-1; clone_size: .; cdr3_aa: CAINWDSGKNNEQFF; cdr3_nt: TGTGCCATCAATTGGGACTCGGGAAAGAACAATGAGCAGTTCTTC
d_call: TRBD2; v_call: TRBV4-2; j_call: TRBJ2-1; clone_size: few; cdr3_aa: CASSRRLAENEQFF; cdr3_nt: TGTGCCAGCAGCCGTCGGCTAGCGGAAAATGAGCAGTTCTTC
d_call: .; v_call: TRBV4-3; j_call: TRBJ1-1; clone_size: .; cdr3_aa: CASSKEAGTSMNTEAFF; cdr3_nt: TGCGCCAGCAGCAAAGAGGCAGGTACTTCTATGAACACTGAAGCTTTCTTT
d_call: .; v_call: TRBV19; j_call: TRBJ1-2; clone_size: .; cdr3_aa: CASSPTQAYGYTF; cdr3_nt: TGTGCCAGTAGTCCAACACAGGCCTATGGCTACACCTTC
d_call: .; v_call: TRBV3-1/TRBV3-2; j_call: TRBJ1-6; clone_size: .; cdr3_aa: CASSRTQTGSSYNSPLHF; cdr3_nt: TGTGCCAGCAGCCGAACACAGACAGGAAGCTCCTATAATTCACCCCTCCACTTT
d_call: TRBD1; v_call: TRBV30; j_call: TRBJ1-3; clone_size: few; cdr3_aa: CAWRTGISGNTIYF; cdr3_nt: TGTGCCTGGAGGACAGGGATCTCTGGAAACACCATATATTTT